This is a list of T cell receptor beta chains from one sample in a study of beta chain features in type 1 diabetes. Libraries were prepared by immunoSEQ multiplex PCR; TCRdb keeps only in-frame clonotypes and omits some of them. This table has 350,000 to 400,000 clones, about 12% appearing once. Sequencing input: naive CD4+ T cells from blood. The receptor source for this set is a woman under 30 with type 1 diabetes. The CDR3 runs from the conserved cysteine through the conserved F or W. The D gene is left open where the match is weak. Rows give clone size only sometimes, using once, few, many, or a class for an expanded clone.

j_gene | abundance | v_gene | d_gene | CDR3nt | CDR3aa
TRBJ2-4 | few | TRBV5-1 | TRBD1 | TGCGCCAGCAGCGGGCCGGGACAGGGTAATAACATTCAGTACTTC | CASSGPGQGNNIQYF
TRBJ2-3 | few | TRBV9 | NA | TGTGCCAGCAGCCCCCGTCGCACAGATACGCAGTATTTT | CASSPRRTDTQYF
TRBJ2-6 | NA | TRBV29-1 | TRBD2 | TGCAGCGTTGCCGGGGAGGGAGGGCTGTCAGTCTCTGGGGCCAACGTCCTGACTTTC | CSVAGEGGLSVSGANVLTF
TRBJ2-3 | few | TRBV7-2 | NA | TGTGCCAGCAGCTTAGATGGGCCAGATACGCAGTATTTT | CASSLDGPDTQYF
TRBJ2-1 | few | TRBV9 | NA | TGTGCCAGCAGCGTATATCCACAGGCTAGCGTCAATGAGCAGTTCTTC | CASSVYPQASVNEQFF
TRBJ1-1 | few | TRBV30 | NA | TGTGCCTGGAGTAGAGGAGGGAAGGTAGCTGAAGCTTTCTTT | CAWSRGGKVAEAFF
TRBJ2-2 | few | TRBV29-1 | TRBD2 | TGCAGCGTTTCGAGCGGGATGGGCACCGGGGAGCTGTTTTTT | CSVSSGMGTGELFF
TRBJ2-7 | NA | TRBV2 | NA | TGTGCCAGCCCTACGGGGTCTGGCGAGCAGTACTTC | CASPTGSGEQYF
TRBJ2-7 | NA | TRBV5-1 | NA | TGCGCCAGCAGCGAACAGGGCGGGTCAGACTACGAGCAGTACTTC | CASSEQGGSDYEQYF
TRBJ2-3 | few | TRBV18 | TRBD1 | TGTGCCAGCTGTGACAGGGCCACAGATACGCAGTATTTT | CASCDRATDTQYF
TRBJ2-1 | NA | TRBV9 | TRBD2 | TGTGCCAGCAGCGCCGGGACTAGCGTATACAATGAGCAGTTCTTC | CASSAGTSVYNEQFF
TRBJ2-1 | NA | TRBV11-3 | TRBD1 | TGTGCCAGCATCGGTACAGGGGGCCATGAGCAGTTCTTC | CASIGTGGHEQFF
TRBJ1-2 | NA | TRBV28 | TRBD1 | TGTGCCAGCAGTGGTCCAAGGGGGCAGGGCCGCTATGGCTACACCTTC | CASSGPRGQGRYGYTF
TRBJ2-6 | few | TRBV6-5 | NA | TGTGCCAGCACCGCCGGGGGCTCTGGGGCCAACGTCCTGACTTTC | CASTAGGSGANVLTF
TRBJ2-1 | few | TRBV4-1 | NA | TGCGCCAGCAGCCAAGAAGAGCGGGAGCAGTTCTTC | CASSQEEREQFF
TRBJ1-6 | NA | TRBV4-3 | NA | TGCGCCAGCAGCCAAGTATTAACGCTAAATTCACCCCTCCACTTT | CASSQVLTLNSPLHF
TRBJ2-3 | few | TRBV5-4 | TRBD1 | TGTGCCAGCAGCTTGGCAGGGGGTAGTACAGATACGCAGTATTTT | CASSLAGGSTDTQYF
TRBJ1-2 | few | TRBV30 | NA | TGTGCCTGGAGCGCGGACAGCCTAACATATGGCTACACCTTC | CAWSADSLTYGYTF
TRBJ2-1 | few | TRBV6-5 | NA | TGTGCGCCCCGCGAGGATGAGCAGTTCTTC | CAPREDEQFF
TRBJ2-1 | NA | TRBV4-1 | NA | TGCGCCAGCAGCCAAGGTTACAGCAATGAGCAGTTCTTC | CASSQGYSNEQFF
TRBJ2-1 | NA | TRBV21-1 | NA | TGTGCCAGCAGCAAAGTGTTCCCAGCGGCTGGCTCGCAGTTCTTC | CASSKVFPAAGSQFF
TRBJ1-4 | NA | TRBV21-1 | NA | TGTGCCAGCGCACAACAGGGATGGGAAAAACTGTTTTTT | CASAQQGWEKLFF
TRBJ1-2 | NA | TRBV9 | TRBD1 | TGTGCCAGCAGTTCCAGGGGTACAGGGGTGGTTGGCTACACCTTC | CASSSRGTGVVGYTF
TRBJ2-3 | NA | TRBV7-2 | TRBD2 | TGTGCCAGCAGCTTGGGACTAGCGCAGTATTTT | CASSLGLAQYF
TRBJ2-5 | few | TRBV5-4 | NA | TGTGCCAGCAGTCCTCTCCCAGGGATGCGGCAAGAGACCCAGTACTTC | CASSPLPGMRQETQYF
TRBJ1-4 | few | TRBV25-1 | NA | TGTGCCAGCAGTGATGTTAGGATTGGGGGCGAAAAACTGTTTTTT | CASSDVRIGGEKLFF
TRBJ2-7 | NA | TRBV25-1 | TRBD1 | TGTGCCAGCTCCGGGACAGGATACTACGAGCAGTACTTC | CASSGTGYYEQYF
TRBJ2-1 | NA | TRBV30 | NA | TGTGCCTGGAACAGGGGGGGATACAATGAGCAGTTCTTC | CAWNRGGYNEQFF
TRBJ2-7 | NA | TRBV4-3 | NA | TGCGCCAGCAGCCAACATGTGGACAGCTCCTACGAGCAGTACTTC | CASSQHVDSSYEQYF
TRBJ2-3 | few | TRBV4-3 | TRBD1 | TGCGCCAGCAGCCAAGAGGGACAGGGCACAGATACGCAGTATTTT | CASSQEGQGTDTQYF
TRBJ1-1 | NA | TRBV7-9 | TRBD1 | TGTGCCAGCAGCCTGATGGACAGGGGTGAAGCTTTCTTT | CASSLMDRGEAFF
TRBJ2-1 | few | TRBV5-1 | TRBD2 | TGCGCCAGCAGCTTAAGCGGGGGGGCCCATGAGCAGTTCTTC | CASSLSGGAHEQFF
TRBJ2-1 | NA | TRBV4-1 | TRBD2 | TGCGCCAGCAGCCAAGAGCGGTCTAGCGGAACATCAGCGAAGCAGTTCTTC | CASSQERSSGTSAKQFF
TRBJ1-4 | NA | TRBV11-1 | NA | TGTGCCAGCAGCCCGTCGACGACAGGACAGTCAGAAAAACTGTTTTTT | CASSPSTTGQSEKLFF
TRBJ1-6 | NA | TRBV2 | TRBD1 | TGTGCCAGCAGGGGGGACAGGGGAAATTCACCCCTCCACTTT | CASRGDRGNSPLHF
TRBJ1-5 | NA | TRBV5-1 | NA | TGCGCCAGCAGCTTGCAGCCAGGAAGCAATCAGCCCCAGCATTTT | CASSLQPGSNQPQHF
TRBJ1-2 | NA | TRBV7-2 | NA | TGTGCCAGCAGCTTAGGGTCCGGGGACTATGGCTACACCTTC | CASSLGSGDYGYTF
TRBJ2-5 | few | TRBV4-2 | TRBD1 | TGTGCCAGCAGCTCGGACAGGGTGGTAACCCAGTACTTC | CASSSDRVVTQYF
TRBJ2-3 | few | TRBV7-2 | TRBD2 | TGTGCCAGCAGCAAAGGGACTAGCGGGGCCGGGGGGGATACGCAGTATTTT | CASSKGTSGAGGDTQYF
TRBJ1-5 | NA | TRBV12-5 | NA | TGTGCTAGTGGCTCACGGGAGCCAAACAATCAGCCCCAGCATTTT | CASGSREPNNQPQHF
TRBJ1-2 | few | TRBV28 | NA | TGTGCCAGCAGTTTATCAGGGGCACCCGGCTCACTCTATGGCTACACCTTC | CASSLSGAPGSLYGYTF
TRBJ1-2 | NA | TRBV5-4 | NA | TGTGCCAGCAGCTTGGTAGAAGGAGCTAACTATGGCTACACCTTC | CASSLVEGANYGYTF
TRBJ2-1 | NA | TRBV7-8 | TRBD2 | TGTGCCAGCAGCAGACTAGCGGCCTACCCCAATGAGCAGTTCTTC | CASSRLAAYPNEQFF
TRBJ2-3 | few | TRBV5-4 | NA | TGTGCCCCGGGTGCAGATACGCAGTATTTT | CAPGADTQYF
TRBJ2-7 | few | TRBV9 | NA | TGTGCCAGCAGCAGCCTGGAGGGCGACATCTCGGGCGAGCAGTACTTC | CASSSLEGDISGEQYF